A single T cell receptor beta chain is shown here with its context. Antigen specificity is unknown. The CDR3 has 17 amino acids. Per germline, CDR1 MNHNS and CDR2 SASEGT. Trimming shortened V by 1 base and J by 8 bases, and 23 bases separated the two germline ends. These data are taken from a study of OX40 agonist ivuxolimab in advanced cancers. The repertoire was sequenced with immunoSEQ multiplex PCR; TCRdb's copy has only in-frame clones and lacks some. The sample includes 78,000 or so clones, approximately 90% of them seen just once. Study conclusions and caveats: The authors also found low normalized T-cell clonal expansion in some nonresponders. Expanded peripheral T cell antigen specificity was not determined.

The sequencing used CD4+ or CD8+ T cells sorted from blood, collected in a trial of the OX40 agonist ivuxolimab. The chain joins TRBV6-1 to TRBJ1-2; TRBD1 might be the D (6 bases). The sequence derives from an adult with an advanced solid tumor such as melanoma, head and neck, liver or kidney cancer. Here the CDR3 reads CASSEGVFGGRFGGYTF. CDR3 sequence (DNA): TGTGCCAGCAGTGAAGGGGTTTTTGGGGGGCGCTTCGGAGGCTACACCTTC.